The source of this T cell receptor beta chain is a study of CD8 T cells in ankylosing spondylitis. General study points: Disease-linked clones reportedly showed significant enrichment in matched ankylosing spondylitis synovial fluid. Ankylosing spondylitis blood appeared to be characterized by a TCR beta motif of about eight highly homologous variants. Disease-linked clones proved CD8+ and comparatively uncommon in peripheral blood.

This clonotype was detected once. Its antigen is unidentified. TCRdb re-derived calls from the 5' RACE reads in MiXCR, one entry per CDR3 protein. Here the sample spans some 250,000 distinct CDR3 sequences, 20% to 30% being singletons. Germline values: CDR1 DFQATT, CDR2 SNEGSKA (reference sequence). V was pared by 6 bases and J by 3 bases, with 13 bases between. CDR3 size: 13 residues. The source is a male donor with ankylosing spondylitis or in good health (not recorded which). The V and J genes are TRBV20-1 and TRBJ2-3; no firm D call. The specimen was blood, either unsorted or a sorted T cell fraction (not recorded which). CDR3 in DNA: TGCAGTGCCTTGGCCAATCCAACAGATACGCAGTATTTT. Translated, it gives CSALANPTDTQYF.